The clone carrying this T cell receptor (beta chain) was detected a few times. What it binds is not known. The sample is drawn from a study of T cell repertoires in cytomegalovirus infection. Looking at the study overall: Both CMV infection and a matching HLA type were indicated by public TCR beta signatures.

Germline lookup yields CDR1 SEHNR and CDR2 FQNEAQ (reference sequence). V gave up 5 bases and J gave up 2 bases, with 14 bases separating them. The CDR3 extends over 15 amino acids. Study results and limitations: Dominating the ex vivo response were TCR beta clonotypes that were CMV-specific and HLA-C-restricted.

One entry per CDR3 protein, called by TCRdb with MiXCR from the reads. In the table there are about 150,000 distinct CDR3 sequences, over 15% of which are singletons. V is TRBV7-9 and J is TRBJ2-3; D remains unclear. This TCR was recovered from a human donor in good health (CMV status not recorded). Some clones in this sample may be carry-over from other donors' samples. Sequenced input: CD8+ T cells from PBMCs. CDR3 bases: TGTGCCAGCAGCCCCCCCCTGTCAGACACAGATACGCAGTATTTT. This codes for CASSPPLSDTDTQYF.